Listed here are 3 T cell receptor beta chains from one sample, sequenced in a study of blood T cell repertoires in COVID-19. The assay was immunoSEQ multiplex PCR, and TCRdb's table has in-frame clones only and misses some. The sample lists roughly 100,000 clones, about 87% seen once, with 15% in the top ten. Specimen: peripheral blood. The receptors come from a man aged 50 to 60 with acute or convalescent COVID-19.

The chain recombines TRBV18 with TRBJ1-6; possibly TRBD1 for D (5 bases). Germline V gene lookup returns CDR1 KGHSH and CDR2 LQKENI. With 6 bases removed from V and 7 bases from J, the gap between germline ends came to 13 bases. This CDR3 has 14 amino acids. The CDR3 here is CASSGGVENSPLHF. CDR3 sequence (DNA): TGTGCCAGCTCTGGGGGGGTCGAGAATTCACCCCTCCACTTT.

The chain has TRBV5-4 and TRBJ2-1; 10 bases match TRBD2. Trimming at V came to 0 bases and at J to 7 bases, leaving 10 bases not matched to a gene. This CDR3 has 17 residues. Germline CDR1 and CDR2: SGHNT and YYREEE (reference sequence). The CDR3 loop reads CASSLALSLAGGNEQFF. The CDR3 DNA follows: TGTGCCAGCAGCTTGGCCCTTAGTTTAGCGGGAGGAAATGAGCAGTTCTTC.

V and J are TRBV5-4 and TRBJ1-6, with TRBD1 matching 8 bases. CDR3 length: 15 amino acids. The trim removed 4 bases at V and 10 bases at J, leaving 10 bases unmatched. Germline values: CDR1 SGHNT, CDR2 YYREEE (reference sequence). DNA of the CDR3: TGTGCCAGCAGCCGCGACAGGGGTGGCTGGTCACCCCTCCACTTT. Protein product: CASSRDRGGWSPLHF.